This TCR beta chain appears in the sequencing data of a study of cytomegalovirus exposure and HLA in healthy donors (dated by TCRdb to the late 2010s). About the full investigation: An earlier analysis of about 530 of the donors reported around 280 Gb of sequence data and around 100 million unique TCR beta sequences obtained from about 179 million T cells. An early release covering about 600 HLA-typed donors comprised about 300 gigabases of sequencing data and tens of millions of unique TCR sequences. Among the roughly 370 genotyped donors, about 85% belonged to the genetic ancestry cluster associated with self-reported Caucasian donors. The study aimed to test whether signatures of past pathogen exposure could be identified by cataloging public T cell receptors. The T cell repertoires of 550 to 850 subjects were profiled by immunosequencing and related to cytomegalovirus serostatus. Along with the roughly 670-subject first cohort, a separate validation cohort of 120 different subjects was used. The study combined high-throughput TCR immunosequencing, statistical association of individual TCRs with disease status, and machine learning to predict cytomegalovirus infection status. A later analysis re-examined previously published TCR beta repertoires from roughly 720 donors and added high-resolution HLA genotyping to investigate patterns of TCR occurrence. The later analysis used no new phenotypic data to find candidate immune exposures, relying instead on TCR beta sequences and their occurrence across donors. An earlier analysis of fewer than 700 of the donors applied high-throughput TCR beta sequencing to assess whether each TCR beta V gene segment acted as functional or pseudogenic. Donor age, sex, ethnicity and CMV serostatus were compiled together with the repertoire data. In a later genetic analysis, genome-wide SNP genotypes for 398 of the 666 donors were used, and that subset was treated as a discovery cohort. Every repertoire in the discovery cohort had been generated on one and the same sequencing platform. Class I and class II HLA loci were covered by the typing at four-digit resolution. The number of typed donors differed by locus: about 620-640 for A, B, C, DRB1 and DQB1; 522 for DQA1; approximately 600 for DPA1; and about 470 for DPB1. Because of strong linkage in the cohort, four or five DR-DQ haplotypes were treated as single units for association and clustering. Across roughly 420 genotyped donors of the cohort, an average of roughly 200,000 unique TCR beta nucleotide sequences per donor were sequenced, and 15% to 20% of those sequences were non-productive.

Libraries were made using the immunoSEQ multiplex PCR assay. A mixture of 60 forward primers for TCR Vbeta segments and 13 reverse primers for TCR Jbeta segments was used in the multiplex PCR. Amplification of the CDR3 region of rearranged TCR beta genes was performed with a multiplex PCR assay on genomic DNA. Amplified TCR beta libraries were sequenced as 87-base-pair reads on the Illumina HiSeq System. On the authors' methods: A later analysis counted some 80 million unique TCR beta chains across the approximately 700 repertoires, and 9 million to 14 million of these chains were shared by at least two donors. Raw reads were error-corrected and collapsed into unique sequences with a nearest-neighbor algorithm that merged closely related sequences to remove PCR and sequencing errors. Alignment of CDR3 sequences to IMGT reference sequences was used to assign V, D and J gene segments. For a sequence to be retained, a match of at least six nucleotides was required to both a V gene segment and a J gene segment. A rearrangement counted as productive if the CDR3 had no stop codons and remained in frame with V and J, and every other rearrangement counted as non-productive. Following IMGT convention, CDR3 was defined as the stretch from the second conserved V-encoded cysteine up to the conserved J-encoded phenylalanine. Sequences without an unambiguous match to a single V gene segment were excluded from the earlier analysis of about 600 of the donors. In an earlier analysis of approximately 610 of the donors, V segments were called functional above 56.7% productive rearrangements and were called segregating when the between-donor standard deviation exceeded 5%. To diagnose cytomegalovirus status from the catalog of TCR beta chain sequences, a statistical classification framework was built. V and J gene assignment, in a later analysis, came from comparing TCR nucleotide sequences with IMGT/GENE-DB human TR gene sequences. Using the TCRdist pipeline, a later analysis assigned CDR3 sequences along with most-parsimonious VDJ recombination scenarios. In a later analysis, each TCR beta chain was defined by its CDR3 amino acid sequence together with its V-gene family, and reads without a unique V-gene family were excluded. In a later analysis, 450 to 600 highly shared, low-generation-probability nucleotide sequences were removed to address suspected cross-contamination and a sequencing artifact. A later analysis calculated a clonal expansion index for each public chain from normalized within-repertoire ranks of inferred template counts. Generation probabilities in a later analysis came from a VDJ recombination model fitted to out-of-frame rearrangements, and those results were checked against IGoR. In a later analysis, TCR-TCR, TCR-HLA and TCR-CMV co-occurrence was scored with hypergeometric tests, and a repertoire-size bias correction was applied to TCR pairs. A later analysis estimated false discovery rates by permuting HLA or CMV assignments 20 times. In a later analysis, co-occurring TCRs were grouped using DBSCAN, and TCRdist sequence similarity was added for clustering within HLA-allele-positive subsets. For co-occurrence clustering, repertoires with fewer than 30,000 or more than 120,000 public chains were excluded, along with a handful of repertoires with anomalous nucleotide sharing. Not all clones reach the TCRdb copy of this immuneACCESS table, which keeps in-frame sequences only. Checked studies attribute under half of the gap to unresolved V genes and leave the rest unexplained. D and trimming come from the DNA, and the V and J calls and clone size come from that table. For this sample the table gives approximately 110,000 clones, of which under 85% were detected only once. The top ten constitute roughly 8.2% of the sample.

For this clone: The antigen it binds to is not known. The input lacks base qualities; no much larger clone sits a single base away.

From cysteine to phenylalanine, the CDR3 is 21 amino acids long. Only the CDR3 region is kept as DNA, spanning 63 bases read in frame from base 1. Ends trimmed: V by 0 bases, J by 8 bases; bases unmatched to a gene: 22. What the work shows at the level of the full study, not this receptor alone: In a later analysis, TCR association rates were found to vary across HLA loci, with the most associated TCRs seen for DRB1 alleles and the fewest for HLA-C alleles. A total of 150 or so TCR beta chains were listed by the study as associated with cytomegalovirus. Broadly in line with IMGT annotations, most TCR beta V segments showed up in productive rearrangements about 87% or about 30% of the time in an earlier analysis of several hundred of the donors. Across donors, most TCR sequences were observed very rarely, whereas some public TCRs were present in many individuals. In a later genetic analysis, fewer N-insertions in productive TCRs were reported among donors in an Asian-associated ancestry cluster than the approximately 710-donor mean. According to a later analysis, most CMV-associated TCR beta chains appeared to be HLA-restricted, and the HLA associations seemed to be driven largely by CMV exposure. When HLA alleles, especially DR and DQ, strongly co-occurred, attributing TCR associations to individual alleles was difficult. Correlated functional status among segregating V segments might reflect linkage disequilibrium, but an unknown experimental factor could not be ruled out. An association between a missense DCLRE1C variant and V-gene and J-gene trimming of TCR beta chains was found in a later genetic analysis and replicated in an independent cohort. A further reported finding was that TCR beta sequences accurately predicted the HLA-A and HLA-B alleles for most subjects in the first cohort. The authors suggested that the approach could potentially be extended to other disease states and immunological phenotypes. The cohort was sequenced for TCR beta chains only, and without alpha or paired-chain data the features that could be detected were limited. In vitro tests confirmed that three of the cytomegalovirus-associated TCR beta chains recognize cytomegalovirus antigens. The classifier was reported to diagnose cytomegalovirus status with high specificity and sensitivity in both the original and validation cohorts. CMV serostatus was the only immune exposure information available for the cohort. Because HLA typing was unavailable for some donors at each locus, only the typed subset was used in association tests. Some IMGT-functional V segments, including TRBV6-2 and TRBV6-3, could not be distinguished by the 87-base-pair reads and were therefore excluded. Because counts were too low, roughly 18 rarely observed V segments, including chromosome 9 orphons, were left out of the earlier analysis of 500 to 750 of the donors. Roughly uniform sequencing depth across donors was assumed in presence/absence analyses, although this assumption may not hold. According to a later analysis, parvovirus B19, influenza, CMV and Epstein-Barr virus appeared linked to several top co-occurrence clusters. In a later analysis, HLA-associated TCR beta chains showed more clonal expansion and lower generation probabilities than non-associated chains that were equally common. In a later analysis, over 15,000 TCR beta sequences were associated with specific HLA alleles at a false discovery rate of 0.05. A cluster of highly shared sequence variants was judged likely to represent a technical artifact of the sequencing pipeline.

The cohort consisted of 600 to 700 healthy bone marrow donors. At the time of sampling, all cohort members were nominally healthy, though unrecorded immune exposures were likely present. The donor was CMV seropositive and was included in the group of 300 or so seropositive cohort members. A peripheral blood sample was collected from each donor, and TCR beta sequencing was performed on peripheral blood mononuclear cells. The Qiagen DNeasy Blood Extraction Kit was used to extract genomic DNA from the blood cell samples. This clonotype was obtained from a woman between 50 and 59 years old in good health and CMV-seropositive. Sequencing was carried out using PBMCs. The chain is assembled from TRBV23-1 and TRBJ2-1, with 10 bases aligning to TRBD2. TRBV23-1 is reported as an ORF; its role is uncertain. Here the CDR3 is given as CASSQSFPSGRGGLCDHEQFF. The nucleotides are TGCGCCAGCAGTCAATCTTTCCCTAGCGGGAGAGGGGGACTCTGTGACCATGAGCAGTTCTTC.